The text below deals with one T cell receptor (beta chain). The source of the sample is a study of T cell changes during pregnancy in multiple sclerosis. Sequenced by immunoSEQ multiplex PCR; TCRdb stores in-frame clones only, minus some. The sample lists roughly 58,000 clones, more than 75% occurring once. The CDR3 spans 16 residues. V lost 4 bases and J 1 base, leaving 17 bases between the germline ends. Germline V gene data show CDR1 as SGHDT and CDR2 as YYEEEE. The specimen was CD8+ T cells from peripheral blood mononuclear cells, collected before pregnancy. This sequence joins TRBV5-6 and TRBJ1-1, with D possibly matching TRBD1 (5 bases). This clonotype originated in a female donor with multiple sclerosis, enrolled in a pregnancy study. The CDR3 DNA sequence: TGTGCCAGCAGCCCCAATTGGGGGGTTGGGAACACTGAAGCTTTCTTT. This translates into CASSPNWGVGNTEAFF.